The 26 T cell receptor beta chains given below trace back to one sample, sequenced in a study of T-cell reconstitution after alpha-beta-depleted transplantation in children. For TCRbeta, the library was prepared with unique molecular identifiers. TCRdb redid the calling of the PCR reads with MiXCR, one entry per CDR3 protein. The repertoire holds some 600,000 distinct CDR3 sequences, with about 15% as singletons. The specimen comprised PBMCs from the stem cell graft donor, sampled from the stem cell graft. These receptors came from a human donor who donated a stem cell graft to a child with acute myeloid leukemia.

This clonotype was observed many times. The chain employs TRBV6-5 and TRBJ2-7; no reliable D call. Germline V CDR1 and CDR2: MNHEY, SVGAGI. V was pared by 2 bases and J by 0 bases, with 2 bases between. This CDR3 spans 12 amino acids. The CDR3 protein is CASSYDSYEQYF. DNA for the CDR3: TGTGCCAGCAGTTACGACTCCTACGAGCAGTACTTC.

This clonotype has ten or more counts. CDR3: CASSLVGGAGSNEQFF. CDR3 in DNA: TGTGCCAGCAGCTTAGTAGGGGGGGCAGGTTCCAATGAGCAGTTCTTC. The rearrangement links TRBV7-2 to TRBJ2-1, with D maybe TRBD2 (7 bases). V lost 1 base, J lost 6 bases, and 16 bases lay in between. CDR3 length: 16 residues. Germline V gene sequence: CDR1 SGHTA, CDR2 FQGNSA.

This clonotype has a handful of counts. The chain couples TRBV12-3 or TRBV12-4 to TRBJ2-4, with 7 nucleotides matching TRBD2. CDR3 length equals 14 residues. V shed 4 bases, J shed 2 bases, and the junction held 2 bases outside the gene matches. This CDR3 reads CASSWGGTKNIQYF. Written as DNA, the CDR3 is TGTGCCAGCAGTTGGGGGGGGACCAAAAACATTCAGTACTTC.

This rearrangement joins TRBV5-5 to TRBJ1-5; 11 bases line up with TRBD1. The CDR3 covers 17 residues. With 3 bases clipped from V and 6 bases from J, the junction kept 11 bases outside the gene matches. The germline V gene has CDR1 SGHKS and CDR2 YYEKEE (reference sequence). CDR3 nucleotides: TGTGCCAGCAGCTGGGTGGGTGGGGGACAGGGGGTTCAGCCCCAGCATTTT. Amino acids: CASSWVGGGQGVQPQHF.

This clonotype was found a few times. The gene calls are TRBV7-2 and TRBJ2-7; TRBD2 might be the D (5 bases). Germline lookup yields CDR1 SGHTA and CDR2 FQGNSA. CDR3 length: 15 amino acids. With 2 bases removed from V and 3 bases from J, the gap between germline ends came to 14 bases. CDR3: CASSLTPLGNYEQYF. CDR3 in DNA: TGTGCCAGCAGCTTAACCCCGCTCGGGAACTACGAGCAGTACTTC. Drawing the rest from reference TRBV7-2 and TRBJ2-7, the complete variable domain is GAGVSQSPSNKVTEKGKDVELRCDPISGHTALYWYRQSLGQGLEFLIYFQGNSAPDKSGLPSDRFSAERTGGSVSTLTIQRTQQEDSAVYLCASSLTPLGNYEQYFGPGTRLTVT.

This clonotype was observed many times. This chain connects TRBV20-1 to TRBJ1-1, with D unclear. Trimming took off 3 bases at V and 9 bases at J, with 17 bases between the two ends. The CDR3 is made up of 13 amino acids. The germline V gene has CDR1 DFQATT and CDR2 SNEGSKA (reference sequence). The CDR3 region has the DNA TGCAGTGCTAGTGTCTTTTCCGGCCCCAAAGCTTTCTTT. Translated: CSASVFSGPKAFF.

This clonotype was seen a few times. CDR3 in DNA: TGTGCCAGCACCGCCGGAGGCGGCTACACCTTC. Its translation: CASTAGGGYTF. This rearrangement joins TRBV6-6 to TRBJ1-2; no clear D gene. Trimming removed 7 bases at V and 8 bases at J, with 11 bases between. This CDR3 region has 11 residues. Per germline, CDR1 MNHNY and CDR2 SVGAGI (reference sequence).

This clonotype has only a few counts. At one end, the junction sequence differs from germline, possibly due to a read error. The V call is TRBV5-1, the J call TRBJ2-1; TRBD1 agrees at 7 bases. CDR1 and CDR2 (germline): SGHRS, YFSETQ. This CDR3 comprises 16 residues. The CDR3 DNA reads TGCGCCAGCAGATTGGACCCCGGGACAGAAGACAATGAGCAGTTCTTC. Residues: CASRLDPGTEDNEQFF.

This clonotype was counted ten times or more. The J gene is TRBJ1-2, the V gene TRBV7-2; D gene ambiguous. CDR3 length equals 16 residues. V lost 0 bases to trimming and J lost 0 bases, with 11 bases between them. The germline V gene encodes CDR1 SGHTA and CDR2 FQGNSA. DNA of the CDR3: TGTGCCAGCAGCTTAGCAGCTCAAGCGGCTAACTATGGCTACACCTTC. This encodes CASSLAAQAANYGYTF.

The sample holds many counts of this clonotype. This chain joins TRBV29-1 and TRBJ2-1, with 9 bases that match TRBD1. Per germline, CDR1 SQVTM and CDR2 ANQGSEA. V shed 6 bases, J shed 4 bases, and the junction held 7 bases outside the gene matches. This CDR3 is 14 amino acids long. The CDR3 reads CSVGDRATYNEQFF. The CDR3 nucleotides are TGCAGCGTAGGGGACAGGGCGACATACAATGAGCAGTTCTTC.

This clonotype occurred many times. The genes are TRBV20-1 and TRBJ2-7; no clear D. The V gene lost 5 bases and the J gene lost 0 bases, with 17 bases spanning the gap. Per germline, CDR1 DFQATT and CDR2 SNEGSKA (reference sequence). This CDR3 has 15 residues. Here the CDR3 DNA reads TGCAGTGCTGTGGACGGAGAAAGTCCCTCCTACGAGCAGTACTTC. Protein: CSAVDGESPSYEQYF.

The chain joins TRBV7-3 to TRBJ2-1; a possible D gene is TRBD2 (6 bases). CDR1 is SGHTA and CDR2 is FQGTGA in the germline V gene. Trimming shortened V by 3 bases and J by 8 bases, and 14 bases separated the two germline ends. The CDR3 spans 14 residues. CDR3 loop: CASSFGRNTDEQFF. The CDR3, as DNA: TGTGCCAGCAGCTTCGGGAGAAATACGGATGAGCAGTTCTTC.

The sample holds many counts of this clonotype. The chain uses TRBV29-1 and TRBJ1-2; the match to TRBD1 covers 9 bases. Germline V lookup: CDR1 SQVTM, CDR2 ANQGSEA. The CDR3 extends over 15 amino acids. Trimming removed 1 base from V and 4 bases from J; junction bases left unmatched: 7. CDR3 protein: CSVEARTGVGYGYTF. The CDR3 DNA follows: TGCAGCGTTGAAGCAAGGACAGGGGTAGGCTATGGCTACACCTTC. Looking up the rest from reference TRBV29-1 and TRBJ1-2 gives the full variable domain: SAVISQKPSRDICQRGTSLTIQCQVDSQVTMMFWYRQQPGQSLTLIATANQGSEATYESGFVIDKFPISRPNLTFSTLTVSNMSPEDSSIYLCSVEARTGVGYGYTFGSGTRLTVV.

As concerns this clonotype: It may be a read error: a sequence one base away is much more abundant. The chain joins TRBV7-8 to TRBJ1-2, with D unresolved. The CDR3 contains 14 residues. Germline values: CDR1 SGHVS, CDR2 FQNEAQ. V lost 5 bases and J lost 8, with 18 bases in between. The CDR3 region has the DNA TGTGCCAGCAGCGTTCGCGACGGACGCGTGGGCTACACCTTC. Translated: CASSVRDGRVGYTF.

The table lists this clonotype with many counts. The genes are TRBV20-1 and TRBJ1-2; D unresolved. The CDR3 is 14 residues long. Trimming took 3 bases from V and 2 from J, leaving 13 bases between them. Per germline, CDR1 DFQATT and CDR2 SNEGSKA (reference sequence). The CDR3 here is CSARDPLGNYGYTF. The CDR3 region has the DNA TGCAGTGCTAGGGATCCATTAGGGAACTATGGCTACACCTTC.

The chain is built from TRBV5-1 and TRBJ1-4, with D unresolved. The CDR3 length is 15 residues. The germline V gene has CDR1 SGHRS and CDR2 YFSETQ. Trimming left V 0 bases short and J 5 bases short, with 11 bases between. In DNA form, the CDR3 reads TGCGCCAGCAGCTTGGGGTTACAGTACAATGAAAAACTGTTTTTT. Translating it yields CASSLGLQYNEKLFF.

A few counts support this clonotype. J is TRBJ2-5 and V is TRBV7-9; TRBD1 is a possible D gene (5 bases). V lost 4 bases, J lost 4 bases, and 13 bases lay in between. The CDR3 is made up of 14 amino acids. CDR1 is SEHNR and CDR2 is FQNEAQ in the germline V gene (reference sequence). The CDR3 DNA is TGTGCCAGCAGCTACCCCTCGGACACAGAGACCCAGTACTTC. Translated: CASSYPSDTETQYF. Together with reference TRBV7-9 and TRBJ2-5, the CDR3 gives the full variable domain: DTGVSQNPRHKITKRGQNVTFRCDPISEHNRLYWYRQTLGQGPEFLTYFQNEAQLEKSRLLSDRFSAERPKGSFSTLEIQRTEQGDSAMYLCASSYPSDTETQYFGPGTRLLVL.

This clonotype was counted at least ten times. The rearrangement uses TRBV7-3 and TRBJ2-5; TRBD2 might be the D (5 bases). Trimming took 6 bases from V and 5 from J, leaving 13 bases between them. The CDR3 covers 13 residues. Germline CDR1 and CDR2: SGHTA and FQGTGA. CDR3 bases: TGTGCCAGCAGTTTCGGTCGAGGGGAGACCCAGTACTTC. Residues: CASSFGRGETQYF.

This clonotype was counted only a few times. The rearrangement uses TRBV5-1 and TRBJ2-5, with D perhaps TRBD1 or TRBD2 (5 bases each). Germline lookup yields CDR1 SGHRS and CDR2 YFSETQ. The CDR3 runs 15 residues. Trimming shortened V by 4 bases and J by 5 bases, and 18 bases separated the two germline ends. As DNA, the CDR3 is TGCGCCAGCAGCATCGGACAAGGTGGGAGTGAGACCCAGTACTTC. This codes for CASSIGQGGSETQYF.

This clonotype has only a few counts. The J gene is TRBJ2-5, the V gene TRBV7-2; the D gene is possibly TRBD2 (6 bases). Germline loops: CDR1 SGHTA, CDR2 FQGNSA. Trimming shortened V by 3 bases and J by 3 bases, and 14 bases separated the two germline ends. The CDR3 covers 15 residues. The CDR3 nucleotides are TGTGCCAGCAGCTTTATCGGAGGGATTAAAGAGACCCAGTACTTC. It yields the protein CASSFIGGIKETQYF.

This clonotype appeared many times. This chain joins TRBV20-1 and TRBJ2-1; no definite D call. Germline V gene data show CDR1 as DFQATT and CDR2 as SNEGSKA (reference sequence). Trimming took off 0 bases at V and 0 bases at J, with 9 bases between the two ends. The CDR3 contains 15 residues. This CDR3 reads CSARENFNSYNEQFF. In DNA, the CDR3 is TGCAGTGCTAGAGAAAACTTCAACTCCTACAATGAGCAGTTCTTC.

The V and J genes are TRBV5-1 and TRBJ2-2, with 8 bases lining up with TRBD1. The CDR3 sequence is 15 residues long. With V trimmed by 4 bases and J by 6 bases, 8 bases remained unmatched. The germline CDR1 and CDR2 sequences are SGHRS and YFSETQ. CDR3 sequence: CASSAGQEPPGELFF. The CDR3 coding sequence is TGCGCCAGCAGCGCGGGACAGGAACCCCCCGGGGAGCTGTTTTTT. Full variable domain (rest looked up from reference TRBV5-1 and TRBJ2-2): KAGVTQTPRYLIKTRGQQVTLSCSPISGHRSVSWYQQTPGQGLQFLFEYFSETQRNKGNFPGRFSGRQFSNSRSEMNVSTLELGDSALYLCASSAGQEPPGELFFGEGSRLTVL.

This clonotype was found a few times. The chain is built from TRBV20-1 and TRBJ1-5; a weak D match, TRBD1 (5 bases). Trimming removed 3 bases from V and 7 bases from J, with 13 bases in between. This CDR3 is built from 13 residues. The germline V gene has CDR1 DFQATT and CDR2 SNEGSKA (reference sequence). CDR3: CSARGETQQPQHF. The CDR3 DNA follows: TGCAGTGCTAGGGGGGAAACGCAGCAGCCCCAGCATTTT.

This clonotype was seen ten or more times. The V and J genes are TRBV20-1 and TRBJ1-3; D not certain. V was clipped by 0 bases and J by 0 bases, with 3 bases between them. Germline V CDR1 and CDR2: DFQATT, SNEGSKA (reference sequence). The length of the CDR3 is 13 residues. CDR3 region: CSARENSGNTIYF. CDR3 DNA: TGCAGTGCTAGAGAGAACTCTGGAAACACCATATATTTT.

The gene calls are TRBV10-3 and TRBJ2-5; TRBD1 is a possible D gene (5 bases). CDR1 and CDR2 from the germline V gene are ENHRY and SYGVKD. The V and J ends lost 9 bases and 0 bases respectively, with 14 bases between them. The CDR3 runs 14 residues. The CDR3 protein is CAIREVDNQETQYF. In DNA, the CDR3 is TGTGCCATTCGTGAGGTGGACAACCAAGAGACCCAGTACTTC.

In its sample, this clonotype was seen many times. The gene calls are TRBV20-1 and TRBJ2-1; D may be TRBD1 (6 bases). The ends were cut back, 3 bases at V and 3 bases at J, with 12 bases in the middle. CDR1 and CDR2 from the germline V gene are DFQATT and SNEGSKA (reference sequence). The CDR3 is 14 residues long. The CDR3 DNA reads TGCAGTGCTAGCCAGGGGAGAGGCTACAATGAGCAGTTCTTC. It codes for CSASQGRGYNEQFF.